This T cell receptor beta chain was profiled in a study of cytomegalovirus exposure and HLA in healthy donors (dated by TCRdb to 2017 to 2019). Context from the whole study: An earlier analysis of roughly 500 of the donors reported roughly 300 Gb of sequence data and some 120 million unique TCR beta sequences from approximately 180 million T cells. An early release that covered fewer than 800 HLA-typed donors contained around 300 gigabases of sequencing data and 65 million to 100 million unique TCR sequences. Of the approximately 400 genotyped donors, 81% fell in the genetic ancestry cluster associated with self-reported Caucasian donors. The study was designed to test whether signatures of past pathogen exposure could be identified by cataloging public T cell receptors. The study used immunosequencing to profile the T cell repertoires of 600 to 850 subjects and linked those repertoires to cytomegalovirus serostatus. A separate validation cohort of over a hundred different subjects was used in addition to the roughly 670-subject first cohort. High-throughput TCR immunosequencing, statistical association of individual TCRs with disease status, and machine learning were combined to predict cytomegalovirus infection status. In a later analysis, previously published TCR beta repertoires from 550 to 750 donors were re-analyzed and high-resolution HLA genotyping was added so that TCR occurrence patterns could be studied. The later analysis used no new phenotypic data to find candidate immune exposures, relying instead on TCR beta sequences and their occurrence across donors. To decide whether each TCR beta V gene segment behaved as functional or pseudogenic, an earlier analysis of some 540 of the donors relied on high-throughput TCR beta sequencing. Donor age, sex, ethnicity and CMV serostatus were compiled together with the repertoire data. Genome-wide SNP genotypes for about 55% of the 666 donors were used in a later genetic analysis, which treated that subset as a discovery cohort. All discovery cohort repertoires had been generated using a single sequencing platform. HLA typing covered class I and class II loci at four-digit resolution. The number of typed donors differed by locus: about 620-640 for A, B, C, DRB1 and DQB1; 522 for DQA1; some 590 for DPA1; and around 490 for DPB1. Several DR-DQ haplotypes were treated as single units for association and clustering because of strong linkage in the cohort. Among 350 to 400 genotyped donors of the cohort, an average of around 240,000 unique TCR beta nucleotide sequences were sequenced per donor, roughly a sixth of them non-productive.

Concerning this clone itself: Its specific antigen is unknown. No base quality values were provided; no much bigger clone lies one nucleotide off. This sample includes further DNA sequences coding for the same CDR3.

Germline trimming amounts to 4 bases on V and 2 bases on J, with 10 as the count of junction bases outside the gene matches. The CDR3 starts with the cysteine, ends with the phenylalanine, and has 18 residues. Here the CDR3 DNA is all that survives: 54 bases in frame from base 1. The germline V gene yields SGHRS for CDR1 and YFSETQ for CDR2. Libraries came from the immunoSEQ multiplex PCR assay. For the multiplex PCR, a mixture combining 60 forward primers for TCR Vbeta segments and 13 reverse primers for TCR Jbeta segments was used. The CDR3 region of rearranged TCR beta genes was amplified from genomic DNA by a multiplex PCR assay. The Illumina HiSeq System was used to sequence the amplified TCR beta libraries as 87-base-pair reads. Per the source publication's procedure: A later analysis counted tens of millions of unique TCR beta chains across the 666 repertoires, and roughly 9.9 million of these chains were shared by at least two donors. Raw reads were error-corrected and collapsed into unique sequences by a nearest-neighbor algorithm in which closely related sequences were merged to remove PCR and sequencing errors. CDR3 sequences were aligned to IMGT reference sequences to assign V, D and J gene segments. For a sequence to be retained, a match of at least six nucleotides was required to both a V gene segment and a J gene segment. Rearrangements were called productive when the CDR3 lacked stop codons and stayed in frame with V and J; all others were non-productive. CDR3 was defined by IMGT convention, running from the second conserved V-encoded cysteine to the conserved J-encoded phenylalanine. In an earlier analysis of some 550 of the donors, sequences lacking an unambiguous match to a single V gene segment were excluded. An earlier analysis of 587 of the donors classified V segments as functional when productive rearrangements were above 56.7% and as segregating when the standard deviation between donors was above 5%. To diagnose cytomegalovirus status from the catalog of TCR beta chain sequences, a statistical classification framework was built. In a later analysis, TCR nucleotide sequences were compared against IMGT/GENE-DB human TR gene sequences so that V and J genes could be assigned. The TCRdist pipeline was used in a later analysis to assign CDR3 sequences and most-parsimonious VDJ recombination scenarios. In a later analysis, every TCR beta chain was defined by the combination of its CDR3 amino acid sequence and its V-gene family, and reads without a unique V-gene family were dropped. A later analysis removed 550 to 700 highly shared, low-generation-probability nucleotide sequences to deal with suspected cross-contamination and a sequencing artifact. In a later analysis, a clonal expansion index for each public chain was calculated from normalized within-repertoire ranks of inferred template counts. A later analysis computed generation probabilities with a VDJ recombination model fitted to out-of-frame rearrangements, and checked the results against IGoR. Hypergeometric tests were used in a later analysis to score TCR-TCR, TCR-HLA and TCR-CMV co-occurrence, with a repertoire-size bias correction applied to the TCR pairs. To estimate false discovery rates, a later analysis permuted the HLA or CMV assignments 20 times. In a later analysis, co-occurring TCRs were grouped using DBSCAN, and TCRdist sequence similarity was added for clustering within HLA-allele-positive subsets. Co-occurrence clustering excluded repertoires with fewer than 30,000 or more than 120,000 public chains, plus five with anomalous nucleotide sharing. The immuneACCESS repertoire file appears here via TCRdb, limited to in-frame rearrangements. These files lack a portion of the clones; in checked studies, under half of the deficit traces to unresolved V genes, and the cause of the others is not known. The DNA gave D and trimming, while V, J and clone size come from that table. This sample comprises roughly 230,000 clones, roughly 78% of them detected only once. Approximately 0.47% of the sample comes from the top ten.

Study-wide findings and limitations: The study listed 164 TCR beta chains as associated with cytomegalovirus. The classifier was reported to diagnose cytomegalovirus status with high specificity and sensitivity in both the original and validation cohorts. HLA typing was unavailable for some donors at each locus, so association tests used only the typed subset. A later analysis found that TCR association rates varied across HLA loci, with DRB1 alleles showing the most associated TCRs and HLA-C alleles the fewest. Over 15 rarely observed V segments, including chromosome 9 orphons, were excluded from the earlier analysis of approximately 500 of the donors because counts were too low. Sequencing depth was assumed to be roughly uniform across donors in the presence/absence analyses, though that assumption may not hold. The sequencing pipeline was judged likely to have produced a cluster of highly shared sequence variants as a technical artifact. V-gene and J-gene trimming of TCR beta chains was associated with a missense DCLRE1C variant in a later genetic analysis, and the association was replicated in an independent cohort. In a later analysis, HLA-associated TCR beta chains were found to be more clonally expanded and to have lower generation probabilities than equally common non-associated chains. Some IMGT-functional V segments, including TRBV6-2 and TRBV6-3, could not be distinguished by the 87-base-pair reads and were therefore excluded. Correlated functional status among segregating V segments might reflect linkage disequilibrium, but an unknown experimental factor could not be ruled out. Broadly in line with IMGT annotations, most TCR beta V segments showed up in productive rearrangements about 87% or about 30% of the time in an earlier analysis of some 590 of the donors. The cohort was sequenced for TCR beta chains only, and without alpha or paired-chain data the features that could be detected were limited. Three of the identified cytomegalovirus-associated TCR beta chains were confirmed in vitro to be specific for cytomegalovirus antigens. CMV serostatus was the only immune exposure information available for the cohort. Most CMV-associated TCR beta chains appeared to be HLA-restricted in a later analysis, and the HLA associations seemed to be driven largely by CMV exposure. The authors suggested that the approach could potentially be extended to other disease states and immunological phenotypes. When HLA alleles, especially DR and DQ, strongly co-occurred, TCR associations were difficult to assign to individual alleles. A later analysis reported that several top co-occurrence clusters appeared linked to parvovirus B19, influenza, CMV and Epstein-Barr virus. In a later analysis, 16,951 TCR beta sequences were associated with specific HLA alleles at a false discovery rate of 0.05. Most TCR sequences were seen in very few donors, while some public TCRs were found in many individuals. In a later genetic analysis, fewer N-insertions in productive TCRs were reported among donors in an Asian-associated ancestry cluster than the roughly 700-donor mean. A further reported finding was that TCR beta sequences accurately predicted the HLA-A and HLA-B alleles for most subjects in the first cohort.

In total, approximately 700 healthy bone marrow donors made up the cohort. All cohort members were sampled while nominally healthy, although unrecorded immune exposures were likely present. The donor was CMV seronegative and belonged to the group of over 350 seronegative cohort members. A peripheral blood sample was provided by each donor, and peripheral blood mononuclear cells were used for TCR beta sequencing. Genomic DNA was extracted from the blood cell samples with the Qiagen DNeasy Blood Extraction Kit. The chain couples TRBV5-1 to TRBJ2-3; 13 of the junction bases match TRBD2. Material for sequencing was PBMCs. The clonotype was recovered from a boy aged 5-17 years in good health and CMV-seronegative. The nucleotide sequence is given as TGCGCCAGCAGCCCAGGACTAGCGGGAGTGGTATTCACAGATACGCAGTATTTT. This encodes CASSPGLAGVVFTDTQYF.